One sample yielded the 8 T cell receptor beta chains listed below, sequenced in a study of cytomegalovirus exposure and HLA in healthy donors. PCR primers comprised 60 Vbeta and 13 Jbeta primers. TCRdb's copy holds only in-frame clones and misses some; the assay was immunoSEQ multiplex PCR. This sample carries 100,000 to 150,000 clones, roughly 80% of them seen once, and the ten largest clones take approximately 4%. What was sequenced was PBMCs. These receptors all come from a young man in good health and CMV-seropositive.

V is TRBV27 and J is TRBJ2-7; 8 bases match TRBD1. Germline trimming cut 5 bases from V and 1 base from J; bases unmatched to any gene: 7. The V gene's germline CDR1 is MNHEY and CDR2 SMNVEV (reference sequence). The CDR3 loop spans 15 amino acids. The CDR3 spells CASSPQTGVSYEQYF. CDR3 in DNA: TGTGCCAGCAGTCCCCAGACAGGGGTATCCTACGAGCAGTACTTC.

The chain recombines TRBV5-1 with TRBJ2-7, with D possibly TRBD2 on 5 matching bases. Germline CDR1 SGHRS, CDR2 YFSETQ. The ends were cut back, 7 bases at V and 0 bases at J, with 11 bases in the middle. This CDR3 contains 13 residues. CDR3 amino acids: CASRYGDSYEQYF. CDR3 nucleotides: TGCGCCAGCCGCTACGGGGACTCCTACGAGCAGTACTTC.

The genes are TRBV11-2 and TRBJ1-2; 9 bases are shared with TRBD1. The CDR3 covers 15 residues. Germline CDR1 is SGHAT and CDR2 is FQNNGV. V trimming: 5 bases; J trimming: 7 bases; junction bases outside the gene matches: 11. The CDR3 region has the DNA TGTGCCAGCAGCCCCGGGACAGGGTTTGGGGGTGGCTACACCTTC. It encodes CASSPGTGFGGGYTF.

The V call is TRBV7-9, the J call TRBJ1-5, with no clear D. The V end was cut by 2 bases, the J end by 4 bases, with 6 bases between. The CDR3 consists of 13 residues. The germline V gene encodes CDR1 SEHNR and CDR2 FQNEAQ (reference sequence). The CDR3 sequence: CASSLTGNQPQHF. The CDR3, as DNA: TGTGCCAGCAGCTTAACGGGGAATCAGCCCCAGCATTTT.

This chain connects TRBV29-1 to TRBJ1-2; possibly TRBD1 for D (5 bases). Germline assignment: CDR1 SQVTM and CDR2 ANQGSEA. The CDR3 has 13 residues. CDR3 DNA sequence: TGCAGTACAAATGTCGGGGACTCCTATGGCTACACCTTC. Encoded protein: CSTNVGDSYGYTF.

Only one count was recorded for this clone. J is TRBJ2-7 and V is TRBV6-5; D unclear. The CDR3 totals 14 residues. Trimming removed 2 bases at V and 4 bases at J, with 12 bases between. Per the germline V gene, CDR1 is MNHEY and CDR2 is SVGAGI. This chain's CDR3 is CASSYRATNYEQYF. CDR3 sequence (DNA): TGTGCCAGCAGTTACAGAGCGACCAATTACGAGCAGTACTTC.

This clone has more than one count but fewer than ten. V gene TRBV5-6 combines with J gene TRBJ1-1, with a possible D match to TRBD1 (6 bases). The CDR3 has 15 residues. Per the germline V gene, CDR1 is SGHDT and CDR2 is YYEEEE. The germline V and J ends were trimmed by 4 bases and 1 base, with 14 bases remaining between them. Here the CDR3 reads CASSQGVGGNTEAFF. Written as DNA, the CDR3 is TGTGCCAGCAGCCAAGGAGTAGGGGGGAACACTGAAGCTTTCTTT. Combining the CDR3 with reference TRBV5-6 and TRBJ1-1 gives the whole variable domain DAGVTQSPTHLIKTRGQQVTLRCSPKSGHDTVSWYQQALGQGPQFIFQYYEEEERQRGNFPDRFSGHQFPNYSSELNVNALLLGDSALYLCASSQGVGGNTEAFFGQGTRLTVV.

This clone turned up a few times. V is TRBV4-1 and J is TRBJ2-7; TRBD2 matches at 10 bases. This CDR3 contains 15 residues. Germline V gene data show CDR1 as MGHRA and CDR2 as YSYEKL. V lost 6 bases to trimming and J lost 2 bases; unmatched junction nucleotides: 7. The CDR3 sequence is CASRQQREGPYEQYF. Written as DNA, the CDR3 is TGCGCCAGCAGGCAGCAGCGGGAGGGTCCCTACGAGCAGTACTTC.